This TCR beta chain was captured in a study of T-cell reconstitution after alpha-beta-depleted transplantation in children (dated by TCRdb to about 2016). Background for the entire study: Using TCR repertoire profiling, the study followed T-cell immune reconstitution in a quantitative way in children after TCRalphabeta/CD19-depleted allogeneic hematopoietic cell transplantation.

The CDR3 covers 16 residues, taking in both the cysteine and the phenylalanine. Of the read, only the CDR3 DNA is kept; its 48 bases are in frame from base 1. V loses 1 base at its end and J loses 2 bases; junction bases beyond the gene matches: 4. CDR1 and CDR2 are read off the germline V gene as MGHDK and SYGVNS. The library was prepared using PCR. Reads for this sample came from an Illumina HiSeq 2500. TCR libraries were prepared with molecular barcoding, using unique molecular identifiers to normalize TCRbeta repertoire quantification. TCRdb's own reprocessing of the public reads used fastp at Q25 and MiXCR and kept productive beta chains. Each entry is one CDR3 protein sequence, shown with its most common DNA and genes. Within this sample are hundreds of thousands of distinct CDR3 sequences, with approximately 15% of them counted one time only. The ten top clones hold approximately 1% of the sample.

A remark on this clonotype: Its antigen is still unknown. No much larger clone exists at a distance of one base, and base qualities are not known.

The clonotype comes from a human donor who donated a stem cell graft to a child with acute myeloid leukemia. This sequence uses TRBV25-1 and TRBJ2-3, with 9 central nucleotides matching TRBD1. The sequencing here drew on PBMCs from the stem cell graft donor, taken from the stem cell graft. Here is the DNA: TGTGCCAGCAGTGAATTGGGGACAGGGTTCACAGATACGCAGTATTTT. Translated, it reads CASSELGTGFTDTQYF.